The 10 T cell receptor beta chains below were found in one sample sequenced in a study of T cells in localized non-small cell lung cancer. Generated by immunoSEQ multiplex PCR, the TCRdb table keeps only in-frame clones and is missing some. The sample has 25,000 to 30,000 clones; 80% to 90% are singletons. The material was peripheral blood, obtained before any cancer treatment. The source of these receptors is a male donor older than 55 with stage I lung adenocarcinoma.

The chain has TRBV28 and TRBJ2-6; D gene uncertain. Germline CDR1 reads MDHEN; CDR2 reads SYDVKM. This CDR3 is built from 14 residues. V dropped 8 bases and J dropped 0 bases, with 8 bases sitting between them. In nucleotides, the CDR3 is TGTGCCAGCGGCAGCTTCTCTGGGGCCAACGTCCTGACTTTC. This encodes CASGSFSGANVLTF.

The chain links TRBV7-8 to TRBJ1-2, with 8 bases identical to TRBD1. The germline CDR1 and CDR2 sequences are SGHVS and FQNEAQ. Trimming cost V 0 bases and J 4 bases; bases outside gene matches: 7. This CDR3 is 16 amino acids long. CDR3 in amino acids: CASSLALDRGSYGYTF. CDR3 nucleotide sequence: TGTGCCAGCAGCTTAGCCCTAGACAGGGGAAGCTATGGCTACACCTTC. Complete variable domain (other parts from reference TRBV7-8 and TRBJ1-2): GAGVSQSPRYKVAKRGQDVALRCDPISGHVSLFWYQQALGQGPEFLTYFQNEAQLDKSGLPSDRFFAERPEGSVSTLKIQRTQQEDSAVYLCASSLALDRGSYGYTFGSGTRLTVV.

The CDR3 loop reads CASSIAVRGGGYTF. The DNA for the CDR3 is TGTGCCAGTAGTATTGCGGTGAGGGGAGGCGGCTACACCTTC. The chain carries TRBV19 and TRBJ1-2; maybe TRBD1 (5 bases). This CDR3 is built from 14 residues. CDR1 and CDR2 (germline): LNHDA, SQIVND (reference sequence). The V end was cut by 3 bases, the J end by 8 bases, with 16 bases between.

This chain uses TRBV7-8 with TRBJ2-6, with 7 bases matching TRBD1. Germline-derived CDR1 and CDR2 are SGHVS and FQNEAQ. J gave up 5 bases and V 4 bases, and 5 bases lay outside the gene matches. This CDR3 contains 15 residues. DNA for the CDR3: TGTGCCAGCAGCTGGACAGGCGCTCGGGCCAACGTCCTGACTTTC. It yields the protein CASSWTGARANVLTF.

The rearrangement links TRBV2 to TRBJ1-3; 7 nucleotides agree with TRBD1. The germline CDR1 and CDR2 sequences are SNHLY and FYNNEI. CDR3 length equals 14 residues. The V and J ends lost 2 bases and 4 bases, in that order; junction bases with no gene match: 2. CDR3 in amino acids: CASSEQGVGNTIYF. The CDR3 DNA is TGTGCCAGCAGTGAACAGGGGGTAGGAAACACCATATATTTT.

The J gene is TRBJ2-7, the V gene TRBV9, with 7 positions matching TRBD1. V was pared by 3 bases and J by 5 bases, with 8 bases of the junction left unmatched. Germline lookup yields CDR1 SGDLS and CDR2 YYNGEE. The CDR3 has 14 amino acids. The CDR3 DNA follows: TGTGCCAGCAGCGAAGGGGGCAGGGCCCACGAGCAGTACTTC. It encodes CASSEGGRAHEQYF.

This rearrangement joins TRBV18 to TRBJ2-7, with 8 bases matching TRBD1. This CDR3 region has 15 residues. Germline V gene data show CDR1 as KGHSH and CDR2 as LQKENI. Trimming cost V 3 bases and J 3 bases; bases outside gene matches: 7. The CDR3 region is CASSPRAGGSYEQYF. Written as DNA, the CDR3 is TGTGCCAGCTCACCCCGGGCAGGGGGCAGCTACGAGCAGTACTTC.

The V call is TRBV10-3, the J call TRBJ2-3; D perhaps matches TRBD1 (7 bases). Germline V CDR1 and CDR2: ENHRY, SYGVKD. V lost 4 bases and J lost 2, with 19 bases in between. The CDR3 runs 17 residues. For the CDR3, the DNA is TGTGCCATCAGTGTATATTTTGCGGGACAGAACACAGATACGCAGTATTTT. Translating gives CAISVYFAGQNTDTQYF.

This clone was counted a single time. The J gene is TRBJ2-1, the V gene TRBV5-4; TRBD1 is a possible D gene (8 bases). The CDR3 covers 15 residues. CDR1 SGHNT and CDR2 YYREEE come from the germline V gene (reference sequence). V was pared by 0 bases and J by 3 bases, with 10 bases between. The CDR3 coding sequence is TGTGCCAGCAGCTTGGACAGGGGGGGCTACAATGAGCAGTTCTTC. Encoded protein: CASSLDRGGYNEQFF. Filled out from reference TRBV5-4 and TRBJ2-1, the complete variable domain reads ETGVTQSPTHLIKTRGQQVTLRCSSQSGHNTVSWYQQALGQGPQFIFQYYREEENGRGNFPPRFSGLQFPNYSSELNVNALELDDSALYLCASSLDRGGYNEQFFGPGTRLTVL.

This clone was seen a single time. The V gene is TRBV7-2, the J gene TRBJ2-1, with a weak D call TRBD1 (6 bases). V was cut by 5 bases and J by 2 bases, with 13 bases left in between. The CDR3 has 15 residues. Germline assignment: CDR1 SGHTA and CDR2 FQGNSA. The CDR3 here is CASSAGTRAYNEQFF. The CDR3, as DNA: TGTGCCAGCAGCGCCGGGACAAGAGCCTACAATGAGCAGTTCTTC.